This T cell receptor (beta chain) is drawn from a study of cytomegalovirus exposure and HLA in healthy donors. Study background: Researchers found that less than 90% of fewer than 450 genotyped donors fell within the Caucasian-associated ancestry cluster. Study outcomes and limitations: TCR beta V- and J-gene trimming, according to a later analysis, was linked to a missense DCLRE1C variant. Associated with cytomegalovirus, according to the listing, were fewer than 200 TCR beta chains. For presence/absence analyses, sequencing depth was assumed to be roughly uniform across donors.

With 60 Vbeta and 13 Jbeta primers, the PCR was carried out. The data were produced by immunoSEQ multiplex PCR, yet TCRdb's version contains in-frame clones alone and is incomplete. Found here are 95,000 to 100,000 clones, about a tenth of them singletons; the top ten hold about 5%. Only a few counts were recorded for this clone. Its specificity is unknown. CDR3 length: 14 amino acids. V was pared by 5 bases and J by 5 bases, with 8 bases of the junction left unmatched. CDR1 and CDR2 (germline): SGHNT, YYREEE (reference sequence). This TCR came from a man between 45 and 60 years old in good health and CMV-seropositive. The sequenced material came from PBMCs. The J gene is TRBJ2-7, the V gene TRBV5-4; 9 bases match TRBD1. CDR3 amino acids: CASSSGQGRHEQYF. CDR3 coding DNA: TGTGCCAGCAGTTCCGGACAGGGGAGGCACGAGCAGTACTTC.